The entry that follows covers one T cell receptor (beta chain) sequence. Its antigen remains unidentified. These data are taken from a study of T cell responses to AZD1222 COVID-19 vaccine. Whole-study findings and limits: Clonal diversity was possibly underestimated; the donors were predominantly white British and more often female. AZD1222 recipients seropositive at baseline numbered only six or seven.

Germline lookup yields CDR1 SGHRS and CDR2 YFSETQ. This CDR3 comprises 18 residues. Losses at the gene ends were 3 bases for V and 7 bases for J; bases not matched to a gene: 9. TCRdb's table, derived via immunoSEQ multiplex PCR, lists solely in-frame clones and lacks some. The sample has 45,000 to 55,000 clones; about 81% are singletons. The rearrangement joins TRBV5-1 to TRBJ2-2, with TRBD2 matching 16 bases. This specimen consisted of peripheral blood, obtained on day 0 of AZD1222 vaccination. The source is an adult in good health. CDR3 coding DNA: TGCGCCAGCAGCTCGGGACTAGCGGGAGGGCCGATGAGCGGGGAGCTGTTTTTT. Its protein product is CASSSGLAGGPMSGELFF.